The entry below describes one T cell receptor (beta chain). TCRdb reworked the 5' RACE reads into one entry per CDR3 protein, no DNA. The sample has 400,000 to 550,000 distinct CDR3 sequences. These data originate in a study of T cells expressing NK-cell markers. Germline assignment: CDR1 SGHAT and CDR2 FQNNGV. The CDR3 is made up of 14 amino acids. V and J are TRBV11-2 and TRBJ2-1; TCRdb's D gene call, TRBD2, goes unchecked for lack of DNA. Sequences were obtained from blood T cells: a sorted CD56 or NKG2C T cell subset, CD4+ or CD8+ T cells, or bulk PBMC T cells (not recorded which). The clonotype was recovered from a woman between 18 and 70 years old in good health. CDR3 sequence reads: CASSLGLAGGRQFF.